A few counts support the clone carrying this TCR beta chain. As for time point: pre-sensitization, week 0. Treatment here: therapeutic diphenylcyclopropenone sensitization with weekly scalp DPC. MiXCR, run by TCRdb on the RACE reads, gives a single entry per CDR3 protein. The table shows about 380,000 distinct CDR3 sequences, with approximately 5.1% occurring only once. The germline V gene encodes CDR1 GTSNPN and CDR2 SVGIG (reference sequence). The CDR3 is 13 amino acids. V gave up 2 bases and J gave up 0 bases, with 8 bases separating them. The data were obtained in a study of human T cells and chemical hapten exposure.

The source is a woman in her fifties or sixties with alopecia areata. Some clones in this sample may be carry-over from other donors' samples. Sequenced material: whole blood, taken in connection with sensitization to the hapten diphenylcyclopropenone (DPC). The chain couples TRBV30 to TRBJ2-7; the D is unclear. CDR3 DNA: TGTGCCTGGAGTCATTACGGCTCCTACGAGCAGTACTTC. Translation: CAWSHYGSYEQYF.